The 23 T cell receptor beta chains given below trace back to one sample, sequenced in a study of cytomegalovirus exposure and HLA in healthy donors. PCR involved 60 Vbeta and 13 Jbeta primers. TCRdb keeps only in-frame clones here, not all; method: immunoSEQ multiplex PCR. The sample has 75,000 to 80,000 clones, over 60% seen once. The sequencing sample was made of PBMCs. The receptor source for this set is a male donor in good health and CMV-seronegative.

The sample holds a few counts of this clone. The V call is TRBV4-1, the J call TRBJ2-1; 12 bases line up with TRBD2. This CDR3 spans 16 amino acids. Germline V gene sequence: CDR1 MGHRA, CDR2 YSYEKL. The V and J ends lost 3 bases and 6 bases, in that order; junction bases with no gene match: 6. CDR3 in DNA: TGCGCCAGCAGCCAGCAGACTAGCGGGAGTTCCAATGAGCAGTTCTTC. It is translated as CASSQQTSGSSNEQFF.

This clone has a single count. The V gene is TRBV9, the J gene TRBJ2-1; perhaps TRBD1 as D (6 bases). The CDR3 length is 15 residues. The germline V and J ends were trimmed by 0 bases and 8 bases, with 15 bases remaining between them. Germline V lookup: CDR1 SGDLS, CDR2 YYNGEE. The chain's CDR3 is CASSVGGGTIDEQFF. The CDR3 DNA reads as TGTGCCAGCAGCGTAGGTGGGGGCACTATAGATGAGCAGTTCTTC.

The count of this clone is one. The chain uses TRBV5-1 and TRBJ2-7; 9 bases align to TRBD2. The V segment lost 4 bases and the J segment 6 bases; nucleotides outside the gene matches: 11. Germline V gene data show CDR1 as SGHRS and CDR2 as YFSETQ. CDR3 length: 15 amino acids. The CDR3 nucleotides are TGCGCCAGCAGCAGTTCCGGAGCGGGAGGAGGCGAGCAGTACTTC. Translation: CASSSSGAGGGEQYF. Variable domain in full (rest from reference TRBV5-1 and TRBJ2-7): KAGVTQTPRYLIKTRGQQVTLSCSPISGHRSVSWYQQTPGQGLQFLFEYFSETQRNKGNFPGRFSGRQFSNSRSEMNVSTLELGDSALYLCASSSSGAGGGEQYFGPGTRLTVT.

V gene TRBV11-2 combines with J gene TRBJ1-6; D is unclear. CDR3 size: 15 residues. V lost 2 bases, J lost 9 bases, and 14 bases lay in between. The germline V gene has CDR1 SGHAT and CDR2 FQNNGV. CDR3 in amino acids: CASSLTTTRGSPLHF. Written as DNA, the CDR3 is TGTGCCAGCAGCTTAACCACGACGCGGGGTTCACCCCTCCACTTT.

The chain joins TRBV6-6 to TRBJ1-5; possibly TRBD1 for D (5 bases). Germline-derived CDR1 and CDR2 are MNHNY and SVGAGI (reference sequence). The CDR3 consists of 15 residues. Deletions cut 2 bases from V and 2 bases from J, with 10 bases between. CDR3 sequence: CASSYKTAGNQPQHF. The CDR3 bases are TGTGCCAGCAGTTACAAGACAGCAGGCAATCAGCCCCAGCATTTT.

The rearrangement links TRBV10-3 to TRBJ2-1; D may be TRBD2 (6 bases). V lost 6 bases, J lost 5 bases, and 17 bases lay in between. This CDR3 contains 15 residues. Per the germline V gene, CDR1 is ENHRY and CDR2 is SYGVKD. The CDR3 region is CAIRGPTGGDNEQFF. The CDR3, as DNA: TGTGCCATCAGAGGCCCTACCGGGGGAGACAATGAGCAGTTCTTC.

The J gene is TRBJ1-1, the V gene TRBV4-3; the D gene is possibly TRBD1 (5 bases). This CDR3 has 13 residues. Germline V gene data show CDR1 as LGHNA and CDR2 as YSLEER. The germline V and J ends were trimmed by 2 bases and 5 bases, with 9 bases remaining between them. CDR3 coding DNA: TGCGCCAGCAGCCAAAGTCAGGGAACTGAAGCTTTCTTT. This sequence encodes CASSQSQGTEAFF.

The rearrangement uses TRBV6-5 and TRBJ1-5; the D gene is possibly TRBD1 (5 bases). Germline assignment: CDR1 MNHEY and CDR2 SVGAGI. The CDR3 covers 14 residues. Trimming took 6 bases from V and 6 from J, leaving 15 bases between them. In nucleotides, the CDR3 is TGTGCCAGCAGCCAAGTGGGGCGCGGTCAGCCCCAGCATTTT. Translated, it gives CASSQVGRGQPQHF.

The chain uses TRBV29-1 and TRBJ1-6; 10 positions match TRBD1. Germline V gene sequence: CDR1 SQVTM, CDR2 ANQGSEA. The CDR3 extends over 15 amino acids. The J segment lost 9 bases and the V segment lost 6 bases, leaving 11 bases of the junction unmatched. This chain's CDR3 is CSVDRGDRGISPLHF. The CDR3 DNA follows: TGCAGCGTAGATAGGGGGGACAGGGGAATTTCACCCCTCCACTTT.

The chain is built from TRBV4-3 and TRBJ2-1; 8 bases fit TRBD1. The germline gives CDR1 LGHNA, CDR2 YSLEER. V trimming: 2 bases; J trimming: 2 bases; junction bases outside the gene matches: 8. The CDR3 covers 17 residues. CDR3 DNA sequence: TGCGCCAGCAGCCAACAAAGTCGGACAGGGACCTACAATGAGCAGTTCTTC. Translation gives CASSQQSRTGTYNEQFF.

The rearrangement uses TRBV30 and TRBJ2-1; D uncertain. Germline lookup yields CDR1 GTSNPN and CDR2 SVGIG (reference sequence). Trimming cost V 2 bases and J 8 bases, with 16 bases left between them. CDR3 length: 14 residues. The CDR3 coding sequence is TGTGCCTGGAGTTTGCAGAGGTTTGCCCATGAGCAGTTCTTC. Residues: CAWSLQRFAHEQFF.

The rearrangement joins TRBV18 to TRBJ2-1; 11 bases are shared with TRBD2. The CDR3 is 17 residues long. With V trimmed by 1 base and J by 4 bases, 6 bases remained unmatched. The germline V gene has CDR1 KGHSH and CDR2 LQKENI. CDR3 nucleotide sequence: TGTGCCAGCTCACCACGGATAGCGGGGGGGCCGTACAATGAGCAGTTCTTC. The encoded protein is CASSPRIAGGPYNEQFF.

The V gene is TRBV10-2, the J gene TRBJ1-5, with D possibly matching TRBD1 (5 bases). This CDR3 comprises 14 residues. Trimming took 2 bases from V and 5 from J, leaving 10 bases between them. Germline CDR1 reads WSHSY; CDR2 reads SAAADI. CDR3 sequence (DNA): TGCGCCAGCAGTGAGAGGAGGGGCGATCAGCCCCAGCATTTT. It is translated as CASSERRGDQPQHF.

With regard to this clone: The junction does not match germline at one end; this may be a read error. This CDR3 reads CASSPGPVLHYGYPF. The CDR3 nucleotides are TGTGCCAGCAGTCCGGGTCCTGTACTTCACTATGGCTACCCCTTC. The J gene is TRBJ1-2, the V gene TRBV28; D remains ambiguous. CDR1 is MDHEN, CDR2 SYDVKM, per germline. This CDR3 is built from 15 residues.

The chain couples TRBV6-1 to TRBJ2-1; 7 positions agree with TRBD2. J lost 4 bases, V lost 2 bases, and 2 bases had no gene match. Per the germline V gene, CDR1 is MNHNS and CDR2 is SASEGT. This CDR3 contains 14 residues. The DNA of the CDR3 is TGTGCCAGCAGTGAACTAGCGGAGTACAATGAGCAGTTCTTC. Translated: CASSELAEYNEQFF.

This rearrangement joins TRBV27 to TRBJ2-2; 9 bases are a match to TRBD1. CDR3 length equals 20 residues. Germline V gene data show CDR1 as MNHEY and CDR2 as SMNVEV (reference sequence). V gave up 6 bases and J gave up 5 bases; unmatched junction bases: 22. CDR3 region: CASSPPGTGILGARTGELFF. CDR3 DNA: TGTGCCAGCAGCCCCCCCGGGACAGGGATATTGGGGGCTAGGACCGGGGAGCTGTTTTTT.

This chain joins TRBV5-1 and TRBJ2-3, with 9 bases identical to TRBD2. V shed 1 base and J 1 base; nucleotides not matched to a gene: 4. This CDR3 is built from 16 residues. Germline V gene data show CDR1 as SGHRS and CDR2 as YFSETQ. The CDR3 loop reads CASSLLLAGRTDTQYF. For the CDR3, the DNA is TGCGCCAGCAGCTTGTTACTAGCGGGTCGCACAGATACGCAGTATTTT.

This rearrangement joins TRBV5-4 to TRBJ2-3, with 12 bases that match TRBD1. With V trimmed by 4 bases and J by 4 bases, 7 bases remained unmatched. The CDR3 runs 16 residues. Germline assignment: CDR1 SGHNT and CDR2 YYREEE (reference sequence). The CDR3 reads CASSVRDRGLADTQYF. The CDR3 DNA sequence: TGTGCCAGCAGCGTCCGGGACAGGGGGCTCGCAGATACGCAGTATTTT.

The V and J genes are TRBV19 and TRBJ2-3; a weak D match, TRBD2 (6 bases). Germline loops: CDR1 LNHDA, CDR2 SQIVND (reference sequence). Trimming pared 3 bases from V and 1 base from J, leaving 11 bases between. This CDR3 has 15 residues. Here the CDR3 reads CASSIVASGTDTQYF. CDR3 in DNA: TGTGCCAGTAGTATCGTCGCTAGCGGCACAGATACGCAGTATTTT.

This clone was recorded a few times. The J gene is TRBJ2-1, the V gene TRBV30; the match to TRBD2 covers 7 bases. The CDR3 runs 12 residues. The trim removed 4 bases at V and 4 bases at J, leaving 1 base unmatched. Germline V gene lookup returns CDR1 GTSNPN and CDR2 SVGIG (reference sequence). DNA of the CDR3: TGTGCCTGGACTAGCGGTTACAATGAGCAGTTCTTC. This translates into CAWTSGYNEQFF.

This rearrangement joins TRBV5-4 to TRBJ1-1, with unresolved D. Germline V lookup: CDR1 SGHNT, CDR2 YYREEE (reference sequence). Trimming took 7 bases from V and 0 from J, leaving 19 bases between them. This CDR3 has 16 amino acids. The CDR3 spells CASRPVQSFMNTEAFF. CDR3 bases: TGTGCCAGCCGCCCCGTGCAAAGCTTCATGAACACTGAAGCTTTCTTT. The whole variable domain, filled in from reference TRBV5-4 and TRBJ1-1, reads ETGVTQSPTHLIKTRGQQVTLRCSSQSGHNTVSWYQQALGQGPQFIFQYYREEENGRGNFPPRFSGLQFPNYSSELNVNALELDDSALYLCASRPVQSFMNTEAFFGQGTRLTVV.

This clone was seen a handful of times. CDR3 region: CASSLGIGGSQPQHF. CDR3 nucleotides: TGCGCCAGCAGCTTGGGTATTGGGGGCTCTCAGCCCCAGCATTTT. This rearrangement joins TRBV5-1 to TRBJ1-5, with a possible D match to TRBD1 (6 bases). This CDR3 spans 15 amino acids. Looked up from germline, CDR1 is SGHRS and CDR2 is YFSETQ. The ends were cut back, 0 bases at V and 6 bases at J, with 13 bases in the middle. The whole variable domain, filled in from reference TRBV5-1 and TRBJ1-5, reads KAGVTQTPRYLIKTRGQQVTLSCSPISGHRSVSWYQQTPGQGLQFLFEYFSETQRNKGNFPGRFSGRQFSNSRSEMNVSTLELGDSALYLCASSLGIGGSQPQHFGDGTRLSIL.

This chain links TRBV5-1 with TRBJ2-7; the match to TRBD2 covers 11 bases. The CDR3 runs 15 residues. V shed 4 bases, J shed 6 bases, and the junction held 9 bases outside the gene matches. Germline V CDR1 and CDR2: SGHRS, YFSETQ. The CDR3 loop reads CASSGNSGGACEQYF. In DNA, the CDR3 is TGCGCCAGCAGCGGTAATAGCGGGGGGGCCTGCGAGCAGTACTTC.